This record concerns one T cell receptor beta chain sequence. Its specificity is not known. This CDR3 has 14 amino acids. Germline CDR1 is MGHRA and CDR2 is YSYEKL. Trimming took 0 bases from V and 2 from J, leaving 8 bases between them. This record comes from a study of cytomegalovirus exposure and HLA in healthy donors. General study points: In vitro, three CMV-associated chains proved specific for CMV antigens. Within the 120 or so validation repertoires, first-cohort TCR clusters tended to co-occur, according to a later analysis. The investigators catalogued under 200 TCR beta chains as cytomegalovirus-associated. Most TCR sequences were rare, but some public TCRs occurred in many donors.

Clones were read by immunoSEQ multiplex PCR, and TCRdb kept only the in-frame ones, dropping some. This sample has more than 85,000 clones; more than 85% occur once, and the top ten carry 4% to 4.5%. V usage is TRBV4-1 and J usage is TRBJ2-7; D unresolved. The sequence was obtained from a woman aged 18-29 years in good health and CMV-seropositive. Input material: PBMCs. The CDR3 nucleotides are TGCGCCAGCAGCCAAGAGCCGGGTACCTACGAGCAGTACTTC. Protein: CASSQEPGTYEQYF.